The rows below give T cell receptor beta chains drawn from one sample of a study of shared clonotypes between healthy human individuals. TCRdb's table, derived via immunoSEQ multiplex PCR, lists solely in-frame clones and lacks some. The sample lists roughly 2 million clones, nearly 97% occurring once. Sample: naive CD4+ T cells sorted from blood. These receptors came from a man aged 18-30 years in good health. Both conserved end residues are part of each CDR3. The D gene is left open where the match is weak. Clone size is not always given. Where it is, it says once, few, many or a class for expanded clones.

D gene	clone size	V gene	J gene	CDR3 protein	CDR3 DNA
.	.	TRBV7-2	TRBJ1-4	CASSPRGATNEKLFF	TGTGCCAGCAGCCCCCGTGGGGCAACTAATGAAAAACTGTTTTTT
.	.	TRBV6-1	TRBJ2-1	CASSEALRGPYNEQFF	TGTGCCAGCAGTGAAGCGCTCAGGGGACCCTACAATGAGCAGTTCTTC
TRBD1	.	TRBV20-1	TRBJ2-7	CSTGGPYEQYF	TGCAGTACAGGGGGCCCCTACGAGCAGTACTTC
.	once	TRBV7-2	TRBJ1-5	CASRSEIRGRQPQHF	TGTGCCAGCAGGTCGGAAATTCGGGGTCGTCAGCCCCAGCATTTT
.	once	TRBV4-3	TRBJ1-1	CASSQEPGMATEAFF	TGCGCCAGCAGCCAAGAGCCGGGTATGGCCACTGAAGCTTTCTTT
TRBD2	.	TRBV30	TRBJ2-3	CAWSPSGGKTDTQYF	TGTGCCTGGAGCCCTAGCGGGGGGAAGACAGATACGCAGTATTTT
.	.	TRBV12-2	TRBJ1-1	CASRSTRGRRRDTEAFF	TGTGCAAGTCGTTCTACCCGGGGCCGACGGAGGGACACTGAAGCTTTCTTT
.	.	TRBV7-9	TRBJ2-2	CASSLVPATGELFF	TGTGCCAGCAGCTTAGTCCCCGCCACCGGGGAGCTGTTTTTT
TRBD2	.	TRBV7-9	TRBJ2-3	CASSSIAGVTDTQYF	TGTGCCAGCAGCTCCATAGCGGGAGTCACAGATACGCAGTATTTT
.	.	TRBV7-9	TRBJ2-2	CASSLVEVTGELFF	TGTGCCAGCAGCTTGGTTGAGGTCACCGGGGAGCTGTTTTTT
TRBD1	.	TRBV5-1	TRBJ1-1	CASSEGTGGTEAFF	TGCGCCAGCAGCGAAGGGACAGGAGGCACTGAAGCTTTCTTT
.	.	TRBV10-1	TRBJ2-2	CASSEGPKRNTGELFF	TGCGCCAGCAGTGAGGGCCCAAAACGCAACACCGGGGAGCTGTTTTTT
TRBD1	.	TRBV7-9	TRBJ1-2	CASSSGTALNYGYTF	TGTGCCAGCAGCAGCGGGACAGCCCTTAACTATGGCTACACCTTC
TRBD2	.	TRBV5-1	TRBJ2-7	CASSFGTSSHEQYF	TGCGCCAGCAGCTTTGGGACTAGCAGCCACGAGCAGTACTTC
.	.	TRBV5-1	TRBJ2-1	CASSLALSSYNEQFF	TGCGCCAGCAGCTTGGCGTTAAGCTCCTACAATGAGCAGTTCTTC
.	.	TRBV9	TRBJ2-7	CASSAWERPYEQYF	TGTGCCAGCAGCGCTTGGGAGCGGCCCTACGAGCAGTACTTC
.	.	TRBV2	TRBJ2-5	CASIYSSMSQETQYF	TGTGCCAGCATATACTCTAGCATGTCACAAGAGACCCAGTACTTC
.	.	TRBV6-6	TRBJ2-5	CASTEQGAWETQYF	TGTGCCAGCACCGAACAGGGAGCTTGGGAGACCCAGTACTTC
.	.	TRBV19	TRBJ1-2	CASSGGRDRYGYTF	TGTGCCAGTAGTGGAGGGAGGGACCGATATGGCTACACCTTC
TRBD1	few	TRBV10-3	TRBJ1-5	CAISDEGQAGQPQHF	TGTGCCATCAGTGACGAAGGACAGGCGGGTCAGCCCCAGCATTTT
.	.	TRBV30	TRBJ2-7	CAWNKALGSYEQYF	TGTGCCTGGAATAAGGCCCTTGGCTCCTACGAGCAGTACTTC
.	.	TRBV30	TRBJ1-5	CAWTDSMDQPQHF	TGTGCCTGGACGGACAGTATGGATCAGCCCCAGCATTTT
.	once	TRBV28	TRBJ2-1	CASSLRSYNEQFF	TGTGCCAGCAGCCTCCGATCGTACAATGAGCAGTTCTTC
TRBD2	.	TRBV2	TRBJ2-7	CASSRTSGYEQYF	TGTGCCAGCAGTAGGACTAGCGGCTACGAGCAGTACTTC
TRBD2	.	TRBV5-1	TRBJ2-7	CASSSRGGNGRAGYEQYF	TGCGCCAGCAGCTCCCGCGGGGGTAACGGGAGGGCCGGTTACGAGCAGTACTTC
.	.	TRBV7-9	TRBJ1-1	CASSLHGVLNTEAFF	TGTGCCAGCAGCTTACACGGGGTCCTGAACACTGAAGCTTTCTTT
.	.	TRBV5-1	TRBJ2-5	CASSPRDLFQETQYF	TGCGCCAGCAGCCCCCGGGACCTGTTCCAAGAGACCCAGTACTTC
TRBD2	.	TRBV4-1	TRBJ2-1	CASSQLTSGINNEQFF	TGCGCCAGCAGCCAACTAACTAGCGGGATCAACAATGAGCAGTTCTTC
.	.	TRBV5-1	TRBJ2-3	CASSRGTDTQYF	TGCGCCAGCAGTCGGGGCACAGATACGCAGTATTTT
.	.	TRBV30	TRBJ2-7	CAWSPWRRGEQYF	TGTGCCTGGAGTCCATGGAGGCGGGGCGAGCAGTACTTC
.	.	TRBV7-3	TRBJ2-2	CASSWQGFGELFF	TGTGCCAGCAGCTGGCAGGGCTTCGGGGAGCTGTTTTTT
TRBD1	once	TRBV6-5	TRBJ1-1	CASSRTGRTEAFF	TGTGCCAGCAGCAGGACAGGGCGAACTGAAGCTTTCTTT
.	.	TRBV10-3	TRBJ1-5	CAISESDKNQPQHF	TGTGCCATCAGTGAGTCGGACAAGAATCAGCCCCAGCATTTT
TRBD1	.	TRBV28	TRBJ1-2	CASSFRGQEGGYTF	TGTGCCAGCAGTTTTCGGGGACAGGAAGGAGGCTACACCTTC
.	once	TRBV11-2	TRBJ1-4	CASSSMGRDEKLFF	TGTGCCAGCAGCTCAATGGGTCGGGATGAAAAACTGTTTTTT
TRBD2	.	TRBV5-1	TRBJ2-1	CASSRDYMEQFF	TGCGCCAGCAGCCGGGACTACATGGAGCAGTTCTTC
.	.	TRBV6-6	TRBJ1-1	CASSGGTRNTEAFF	TGTGCCAGCAGTGGGGGGACAAGGAACACTGAAGCTTTCTTT
.	.	TRBV5-6	TRBJ2-5	CASSLRGRYQETQYF	TGTGCCAGCAGCTTGAGGGGCAGATACCAAGAGACCCAGTACTTC
.	.	TRBV7-2	TRBJ1-2	CASSLEPQGNYGYTF	TGTGCCAGCAGCTTAGAACCCCAGGGGAACTATGGCTACACCTTC
TRBD1	.	TRBV18	TRBJ1-2	CASSTTGSYGYTF	TGTGCCAGCTCAACGACAGGGAGCTATGGCTACACCTTC
.	.	TRBV29-1	TRBJ1-1	CSVELRMNTEAFF	TGCAGCGTTGAACTGAGGATGAACACTGAAGCTTTCTTT